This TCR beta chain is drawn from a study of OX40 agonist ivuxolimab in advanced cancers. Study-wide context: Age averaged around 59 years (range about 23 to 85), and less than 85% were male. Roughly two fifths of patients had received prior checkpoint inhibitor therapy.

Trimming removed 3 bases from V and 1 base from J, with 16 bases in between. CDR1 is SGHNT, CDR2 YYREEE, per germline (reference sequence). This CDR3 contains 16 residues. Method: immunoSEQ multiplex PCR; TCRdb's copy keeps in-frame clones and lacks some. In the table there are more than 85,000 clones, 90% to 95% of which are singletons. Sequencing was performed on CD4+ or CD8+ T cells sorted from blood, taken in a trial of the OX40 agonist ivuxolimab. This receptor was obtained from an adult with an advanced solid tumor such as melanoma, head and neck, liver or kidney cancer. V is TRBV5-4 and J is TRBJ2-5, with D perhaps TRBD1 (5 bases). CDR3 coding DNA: TGTGCCAGCAGCTCCAGGGATTCAGCGATCCAAGAGACCCAGTACTTC. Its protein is CASSSRDSAIQETQYF. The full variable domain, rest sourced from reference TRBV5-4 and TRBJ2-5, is ETGVTQSPTHLIKTRGQQVTLRCSSQSGHNTVSWYQQALGQGPQFIFQYYREEENGRGNFPPRFSGLQFPNYSSELNVNALELDDSALYLCASSSRDSAIQETQYFGPGTRLLVL.